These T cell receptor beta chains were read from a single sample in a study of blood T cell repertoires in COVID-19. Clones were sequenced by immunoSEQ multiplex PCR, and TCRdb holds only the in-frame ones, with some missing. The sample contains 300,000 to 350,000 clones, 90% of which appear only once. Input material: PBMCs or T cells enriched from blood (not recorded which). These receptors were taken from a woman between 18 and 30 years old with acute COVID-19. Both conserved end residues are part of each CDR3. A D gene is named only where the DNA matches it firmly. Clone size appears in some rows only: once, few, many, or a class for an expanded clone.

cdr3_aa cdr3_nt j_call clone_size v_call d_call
CASSLGQGNSLFF TGTGCCAGCAGCTTGGGACAGGGAAACTCGCTGTTTTTT TRBJ1-4 - TRBV7-9 TRBD1
CSASLGVDEKLFF TGCAGTGCTAGTCTAGGGGTAGATGAAAAACTGTTTTTT TRBJ1-4 few TRBV20-1 -
CASSRGLEWNYGYTF TGTGCCAGCAGCAGGGGACTAGAATGGAACTATGGCTACACCTTC TRBJ1-2 - TRBV9 -
CASSAGQASYEQYF TGCGCCAGCAGCGCCGGACAGGCCTCCTACGAGCAGTACTTC TRBJ2-7 - TRBV5-1 TRBD1
CASSPRTGTVYEQYF TGTGCCAGCAGCCCTCGGACAGGTACGGTCTACGAGCAGTACTTC TRBJ2-7 - TRBV14 TRBD1
CASSLGAEGNTIYF TGTGCCAGCAGCTTGGGGGCAGAGGGAAACACCATATATTTT TRBJ1-3 - TRBV5-6 -
CASSVRTGGSTDTQYF TGTGCCAGCAGTGTCCGGACAGGGGGTTCCACAGATACGCAGTATTTT TRBJ2-3 once TRBV6-1 TRBD1
CASSLEASGRSNEQFF TGTGCCAGCAGCTTAGAGGCTAGCGGGAGGTCGAATGAGCAGTTCTTC TRBJ2-1 - TRBV7-2 TRBD2
CSVAGGDQPQHF TGCAGCGTTGCAGGGGGCGATCAGCCCCAGCATTTT TRBJ1-5 once TRBV29-1 TRBD1
CASSGIYPRDSGANVLTF TGTGCCAGCAGCGGCATTTACCCGCGGGACTCTGGGGCCAACGTCCTGACTTTC TRBJ2-6 - TRBV9 -
CASIQGTHSYEQYF TGTGCCAGCATCCAGGGGACCCACTCCTACGAGCAGTACTTC TRBJ2-7 - TRBV2 -
CASKGSLSTDTQYF TGTGCCAGCAAAGGGAGTCTCAGCACAGATACGCAGTATTTT TRBJ2-3 - TRBV6-4 -
CASSTPRGGAYTEAFF TGTGCCAGCAGTACCCCACGCGGAGGGGCTTACACTGAAGCTTTCTTT TRBJ1-1 - TRBV28 -
CASSPWGSQQETQYF TGTGCCAGCAGCCCCTGGGGCTCCCAACAAGAGACCCAGTACTTC TRBJ2-5 - TRBV9 -
CAFLQNRLVESNTGELFF TGTGCCTTTCTACAAAACCGACTCGTCGAGTCGAACACCGGGGAGCTGTTTTTT TRBJ2-2 - TRBV7-9 -
CASSQQGTGTEAFF TGTGCCAGCAGCCAACAGGGCACGGGGACTGAAGCTTTCTTT TRBJ1-1 once TRBV28 -
CASSLSGTYNSPLHF TGCGCCAGCAGCTTGTCCGGGACCTATAATTCACCCCTCCACTTT TRBJ1-6 - TRBV5-1 -
CASSSLPGSGEQFF TGCGCCAGCAGCTCTCTGCCGGGGAGCGGGGAGCAGTTCTTC TRBJ2-1 once TRBV5-1 -
CASSWDRVATEAFF TGTGCCAGCAGTTGGGACAGGGTCGCCACTGAAGCTTTCTTT TRBJ1-1 - TRBV6-5 TRBD1
CASCGTGTTNEKLFF TGTGCCAGCTGCGGGACAGGGACAACTAATGAAAAACTGTTTTTT TRBJ1-4 - TRBV7-3 TRBD1
CASTPGGSSYEQYF TGTGCCAGCACTCCGGGGGGGTCATCCTACGAGCAGTACTTC TRBJ2-7 - TRBV28 TRBD2
CASSPTSGSYEQYF TGTGCCAGCAGCCCTACTAGCGGCTCCTACGAGCAGTACTTC TRBJ2-7 - TRBV3-1/TRBV3-2 TRBD2
CASSRGLHEQYF TGTGCCAGCAGCCGGGGACTCCACGAGCAGTACTTC TRBJ2-7 once TRBV7-9 -
CASSSAGGQEFF TGTGCCAGCTCCTCGGCGGGAGGGCAGGAGTTCTTC TRBJ2-1 - TRBV7-9 TRBD2
CASSLNRGYEQYF TGTGCCAGCAGCTTAAATAGAGGTTACGAGCAGTACTTC TRBJ2-7 - TRBV7-3 -
CASRFGTGYEQYF TGTGCCAGCAGGTTTGGCACGGGGTACGAGCAGTACTTC TRBJ2-7 - TRBV28 -
CATDSKGNTDTQYF TGTGCCACCGACTCCAAAGGCAACACAGATACGCAGTATTTT TRBJ2-3 - TRBV19 -
CSATSGAWAFF TGCAGTGCTACGTCAGGCGCATGGGCTTTCTTT TRBJ1-1 - TRBV20-1 -
CASSFEGAYFQPQHF TGTGCCAGCAGTTTTGAGGGGGCTTATTTTCAGCCCCAGCATTTT TRBJ1-5 - TRBV28 TRBD1